Detailed here is one TCR beta chain. This entry comes from a study of blood T cell repertoires in COVID-19. Across the whole study: COVID-19 samples from acute and convalescent phases originated in the United States, Italy and Spain.

Profiling relied on immunoSEQ multiplex PCR, and the TCRdb table lists in-frame clones only, not all of them. The sample carries more than 200,000 clones, around 88% recorded once. Unmatched junction bases numbered 14, after V lost 4 bases and J lost 6 bases. CDR1 is LNHNV and CDR2 is YYDKDF in the germline V gene (reference sequence). CDR3 length: 17 amino acids. The TCR originated in a woman between 25 and 40 years old who had recovered from COVID-19. The sequencing input was PBMCs or T cells enriched from blood (not recorded which). V gene TRBV15 combines with J gene TRBJ1-5; 8 nucleotides line up with TRBD1. CDR3 nucleotide sequence: TGTGCCACCAGCAACCCAGGACAGGGACGGATTGGTCAGCCCCAGCATTTT. It specifies CATSNPGQGRIGQPQHF.